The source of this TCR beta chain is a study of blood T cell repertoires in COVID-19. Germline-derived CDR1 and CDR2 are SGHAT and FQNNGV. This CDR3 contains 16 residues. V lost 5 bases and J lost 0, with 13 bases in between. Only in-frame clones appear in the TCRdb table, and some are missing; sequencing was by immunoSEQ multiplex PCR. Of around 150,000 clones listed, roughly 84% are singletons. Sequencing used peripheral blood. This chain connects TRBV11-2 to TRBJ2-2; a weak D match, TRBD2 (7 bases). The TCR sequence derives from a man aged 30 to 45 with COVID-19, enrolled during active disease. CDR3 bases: TGTGCCAGCAGCCCAGGGAGGGGGTCGAACACCGGGGAGCTGTTTTTT. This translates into CASSPGRGSNTGELFF.